This T cell receptor (beta chain) was sequenced in a study of post-analysis software for immune sequencing data. Across the study: Multiple sclerosis in the patients followed relapsing-remitting, secondary progressive and progressive-relapsing courses.

Unique molecular identifiers had been added to the TCR beta cDNA libraries. TCRdb used MiXCR to reprocess the PCR reads, holding one entry per CDR3 protein. The sample yields hundreds of thousands of distinct CDR3 sequences, less than 45% seen once. Deletions cut 5 bases from V and 0 bases from J, with 2 bases between. Germline CDR1 reads SQVTM; CDR2 reads ANQGSEA. The CDR3 has 12 residues. As to this clonotype: What it binds is unknown.

General study points: F measure showed strong co-clustering of same-batch samples. The study found significantly lower normalized Chao1 diversity in multiple sclerosis patients than in controls. A handful of TRBV segments occurring more often in patients than controls included TRBV5-6, TRBV5-1 and TRBV20-1.

Material: blood. The V gene is TRBV29-1, the J gene TRBJ2-6; D uncertain. The source is a girl aged 5-17 years with multiple sclerosis. The CDR3 reads CSVLSGANVLTF. The CDR3 DNA sequence: TGCAGCGTTCTCTCTGGGGCCAACGTCCTGACTTTC.